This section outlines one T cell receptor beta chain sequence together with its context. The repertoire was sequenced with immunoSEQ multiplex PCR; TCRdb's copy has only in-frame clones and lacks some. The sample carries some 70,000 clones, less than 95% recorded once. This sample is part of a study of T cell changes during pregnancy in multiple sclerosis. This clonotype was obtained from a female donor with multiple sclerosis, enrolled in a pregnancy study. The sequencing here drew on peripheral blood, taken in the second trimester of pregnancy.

The CDR3 region has the DNA TGTGCCAGTAGTATAGATCACCCCAGCGGAACCGTGGAGACCCAGTACTTC. Its protein is CASSIDHPSGTVETQYF. This chain connects TRBV19 to TRBJ2-5, with D maybe TRBD2 (5 bases). The CDR3 loop spans 17 amino acids. Germline CDR1 is LNHDA and CDR2 is SQIVND (reference sequence). Trimming removed 0 bases from V and 5 bases from J, with 19 bases in between.